What follows are 21 T cell receptor beta chains derived from one specimen sequenced in a study of shared clonotypes between healthy human individuals. Repertoires were generated with immunoSEQ multiplex PCR, while TCRdb's copy carries only in-frame clones and drops some. This table has roughly 1.5 million clones, 95% to 99% appearing once. The sample consisted of naive CD4+ T cells sorted from blood. Subset meaning: CD45RA+ positively selected. The receptors were sampled from a man aged 25-45 years in good health.

CDR3 sequence (DNA): TGTGCCAGCAGCTTATCAGCGTCCTTCGCCGAGCAGTACTTC. As protein: CASSLSASFAEQYF. The rearrangement joins TRBV11-2 to TRBJ2-7; D gene unclear. Trimming removed 2 bases at V and 6 bases at J, with 14 bases between. The germline V gene encodes CDR1 SGHAT and CDR2 FQNNGV. This CDR3 has 14 residues.

The chain uses TRBV7-9 and TRBJ1-4; unclear D gene. The length of the CDR3 is 12 residues. CDR1 and CDR2 from the germline V gene are SEHNR and FQNEAQ (reference sequence). Trimming cost V 5 bases and J 7 bases, with 8 bases left between them. CDR3 DNA: TGTGCCAGCAGCCCAACAAGTGAAAAACTGTTTTTT. Its translation: CASSPTSEKLFF.

The V and J genes are TRBV4-3 and TRBJ2-7; a weak D match, TRBD1 (5 bases). CDR3 length: 15 residues. Germline CDR1 reads LGHNA; CDR2 reads YSLEER. Trimming took 4 bases from V and 4 from J, leaving 17 bases between them. The CDR3 bases are TGCGCCAGCAGCCCTTCGCAGGGTCGGGCGTACGAGCAGTACTTC. Its protein product is CASSPSQGRAYEQYF.

The table lists this clone with a count of one. J is TRBJ1-1 and V is TRBV30; D might be TRBD1 (5 bases). This CDR3 region has 14 residues. CDR1 GTSNPN and CDR2 SVGIG come from the germline V gene (reference sequence). V lost 1 base and J lost 6, with 15 bases in between. The CDR3 is CAWSASGTASEAFF. CDR3 DNA: TGTGCCTGGAGTGCCTCCGGGACGGCCTCTGAAGCTTTCTTT.

This chain uses TRBV25-1 with TRBJ2-3; 7 bases match TRBD2. The CDR3 length is 17 residues. In germline, CDR1 is MGHDK, CDR2 SYGVNS. V lost 6 bases and J lost 5; bases outside the gene matches: 17. Written as DNA, the CDR3 is TGTGCCAGCAGCCCGTTCGTCGGGGCGGGAGTTGTAGATACGCAGTATTTT. Translating gives CASSPFVGAGVVDTQYF.

This chain's CDR3 is CASSPLPQGGAGETQYF. The DNA for the CDR3 is TGTGCCAGCTCACCACTCCCCCAGGGCGGGGCCGGAGAGACCCAGTACTTC. This sequence joins TRBV18 and TRBJ2-5, with D possibly matching TRBD2 (6 bases). Between the trimmed V and J ends, which lost 1 base and 4 bases, there was a span of 19 bases. The CDR3 sequence is 17 residues long. Per germline, CDR1 KGHSH and CDR2 LQKENI. Full variable domain (outside the CDR3, taken from reference TRBV18 and TRBJ2-5): NAGVMQNPRHLVRRRGQEARLRCSPMKGHSHVYWYRQLPEEGLKFMVYLQKENIIDESGMPKERFSAEFPKEGPSILRIQQVVRGDSAAYFCASSPLPQGGAGETQYFGPGTRLLVL.

This sequence joins TRBV30 and TRBJ1-1, with a tentative D call TRBD1 (6 bases). Germline CDR1 is GTSNPN and CDR2 is SVGIG (reference sequence). V was cut by 7 bases and J by 6 bases, with 15 bases left in between. CDR3 size: 12 residues. The CDR3 region is CALVTGPAEAFF. CDR3 bases: TGTGCCTTAGTGACAGGCCCGGCTGAAGCTTTCTTT.

The chain links TRBV2 to TRBJ1-1; D remains unclear. Germline CDR1 reads SNHLY; CDR2 reads FYNNEI. The CDR3 runs to 12 residues. V was pared by 2 bases and J by 11 bases, with 12 bases between. The CDR3 DNA is TGTGCCAGCAGTGAACCCGCGTCGGGGGCTTTCTTT. Its translation is CASSEPASGAFF.

V usage is TRBV27 and J usage is TRBJ1-3, with a possible D match to TRBD1 (5 bases). CDR1 and CDR2 from the germline V gene are MNHEY and SMNVEV (reference sequence). The CDR3 extends over 13 amino acids. Trimming shortened V by 5 bases and J by 14 bases, and 19 bases separated the two germline ends. CDR3: CASSPYRLGEVYF. The CDR3 DNA sequence: TGTGCCAGCAGTCCGTACCGTTTAGGGGAGGTATATTTT.

The genes are TRBV27 and TRBJ1-4, with D possibly matching TRBD1 (5 bases). The V gene's germline CDR1 is MNHEY and CDR2 SMNVEV (reference sequence). V shed 1 base and J shed 8 bases, with 20 bases lying between them. The CDR3 is 17 residues long. This chain's CDR3 is CASSLLALGGGKEKLFF. The DNA of the CDR3 is TGTGCCAGCAGTTTATTGGCTCTCGGGGGAGGGAAGGAAAAACTGTTTTTT.

V is TRBV6-1 and J is TRBJ2-1, with a possible D match to TRBD2 (6 bases). The CDR3 contains 15 residues. CDR1 MNHNS and CDR2 SASEGT come from the germline V gene. V lost 3 bases and J lost 0, with 9 bases in between. The CDR3 region has the DNA TGTGCCAGCAGTGAGACTAGACCCTCCTACAATGAGCAGTTCTTC. It specifies CASSETRPSYNEQFF.

The CDR3 DNA reads as TGTGCCAGTACAGGCAGAGACAATCAGCCCCAGCATTTT. It encodes CASTGRDNQPQHF. The V gene is TRBV19, the J gene TRBJ1-5; D is unclear. The CDR3 has 13 amino acids. The V gene's germline CDR1 is LNHDA and CDR2 SQIVND (reference sequence). Trimming left V 7 bases short and J 3 bases short, with 10 bases between. Combining the CDR3 with reference TRBV19 and TRBJ1-5 gives the whole variable domain DGGITQSPKYLFRKEGQNVTLSCEQNLNHDAMYWYRQDPGQGLRLIYYSQIVNDFQKGDIAEGYSVSREKKESFPLTVTSAQKNPTAFYLCASTGRDNQPQHFGDGTRLSIL.

This chain links TRBV19 with TRBJ1-1; D is undetermined. Per the germline V gene, CDR1 is LNHDA and CDR2 is SQIVND (reference sequence). This CDR3 is 16 amino acids long. Deletions cut 3 bases from V and 2 bases from J, with 16 bases between. The CDR3 loop is CASSIGIWPANTEAFF. The CDR3 DNA reads TGTGCCAGTAGTATCGGAATCTGGCCAGCAAACACTGAAGCTTTCTTT.

The rearrangement uses TRBV9 and TRBJ1-4, with D perhaps matching TRBD1 (5 bases). The CDR3 has 15 amino acids. V was pared by 0 bases and J by 7 bases, with 13 bases between. The germline gives CDR1 SGDLS, CDR2 YYNGEE. The CDR3 is CASSVAQGSSEKLFF. The CDR3 nucleotides are TGTGCCAGCAGCGTAGCCCAGGGTTCGAGTGAAAAACTGTTTTTT.

The chain couples TRBV27 to TRBJ2-7; the D gene is possibly TRBD2 (7 bases). Trimming removed 6 bases from V and 2 bases from J, with 11 bases in between. CDR1 is MNHEY and CDR2 is SMNVEV in the germline V gene (reference sequence). The CDR3 length is 13 residues. The CDR3 is CASRKGGAYEQYF. CDR3 coding DNA: TGTGCCAGCAGAAAGGGGGGGGCCTACGAGCAGTACTTC.

The J gene is TRBJ2-1, the V gene TRBV6-4, with TRBD2 matching 9 bases. Per germline, CDR1 MRHNA and CDR2 SNTAGT. Trimming at V came to 8 bases and at J to 5 bases, leaving 16 bases not matched to a gene. This CDR3 is built from 17 residues. The CDR3 region has the DNA TGTGCCAGCTTTAATGCCCTAGCGGGGAGAAGGCACAATGAGCAGTTCTTC. Protein: CASFNALAGRRHNEQFF.

The chain links TRBV5-4 to TRBJ1-1, with D hard to call. CDR3 length: 15 amino acids. Looked up from germline, CDR1 is SGHNT and CDR2 is YYREEE (reference sequence). V lost 1 base and J 0 bases, leaving 10 bases between the germline ends. CDR3 amino acids: CASSLSGVMNTEAFF. As DNA, the CDR3 is TGTGCCAGCAGCTTGTCTGGGGTAATGAACACTGAAGCTTTCTTT.

This chain connects TRBV11-2 to TRBJ1-1, with 7 bases that match TRBD1. Germline V gene sequence: CDR1 SGHAT, CDR2 FQNNGV. There are 14 residues in the CDR3. V shed 6 bases and J 5 bases; nucleotides not matched to a gene: 9. CDR3 sequence: CASRDTGVGTEAFF. For the CDR3, the DNA is TGTGCCAGCAGGGACACAGGGGTGGGGACTGAAGCTTTCTTT.

This sequence joins TRBV28 and TRBJ2-7; 9 bases are shared with TRBD1. V shed 1 base, J shed 6 bases, and the junction held 7 bases outside the gene matches. CDR1 is MDHEN, CDR2 SYDVKM, per germline. CDR3 length equals 15 residues. CDR3 sequence reads: CASSLSGTGRGEQYF. CDR3 nucleotides: TGTGCCAGCAGTTTATCAGGGACAGGGCGAGGCGAGCAGTACTTC.

The chain has TRBV10-3 and TRBJ2-6, with D unresolved. Germline-derived CDR1 and CDR2 are ENHRY and SYGVKD. Between the trimmed V and J ends, which lost 3 bases and 3 bases, there was a span of 3 bases. The CDR3 covers 13 residues. CDR3 DNA sequence: TGTGCCATCAGTGATCGTGGGGCCAACGTCCTGACTTTC. It codes for CAISDRGANVLTF.

This chain joins TRBV19 and TRBJ1-2, with D tentatively TRBD1 (6 bases). CDR1 is LNHDA, CDR2 SQIVND, per germline (reference sequence). Deletions cut 5 bases from V and 7 bases from J, with 17 bases between. The CDR3 has 14 amino acids. CDR3 bases: TGTGCCAGTAGTGCATTCGGACAGTACCTTGGCTACACCTTC. Amino acid sequence: CASSAFGQYLGYTF.